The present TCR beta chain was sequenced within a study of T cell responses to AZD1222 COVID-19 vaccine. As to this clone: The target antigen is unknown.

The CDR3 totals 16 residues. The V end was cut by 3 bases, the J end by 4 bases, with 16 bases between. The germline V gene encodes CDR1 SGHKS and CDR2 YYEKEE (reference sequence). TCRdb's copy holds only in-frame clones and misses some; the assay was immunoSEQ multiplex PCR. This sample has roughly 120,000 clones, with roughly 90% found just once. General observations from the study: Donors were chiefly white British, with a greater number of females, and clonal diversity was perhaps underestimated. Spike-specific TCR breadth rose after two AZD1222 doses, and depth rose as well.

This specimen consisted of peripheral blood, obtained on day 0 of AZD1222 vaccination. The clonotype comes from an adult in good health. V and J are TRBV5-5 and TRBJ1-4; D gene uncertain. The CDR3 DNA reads TGTGCCAGCAGCTGGATGGAGGGCGGACGTAATGAAAAACTGTTTTTT. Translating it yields CASSWMEGGRNEKLFF. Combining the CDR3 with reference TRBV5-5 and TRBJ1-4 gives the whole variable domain DAGVTQSPTHLIKTRGQQVTLRCSPISGHKSVSWYQQVLGQGPQFIFQYYEKEERGRGNFPDRFSARQFPNYSSELNVNALLLGDSALYLCASSWMEGGRNEKLFFGSGTQLSVL.